This T cell receptor (beta chain) was identified in a study of memory CD4+ T cells and cytomegalovirus serostatus. Single viable CD3+CD4+CD8-CD45RO+ cells were sorted as the memory CD4+ T cells. V dropped 1 base and J dropped 7; count of bases not matched to a gene: 11. Germline V gene sequence: CDR1 LGHNA, CDR2 YNFKEQ. The CDR3 has 18 residues. This clone turned up a few times. The protocol was immunoSEQ multiplex PCR, while the TCRdb copy is restricted to in-frame clones and leaves out a portion. The sample includes about 38,000 clones, less than 80% of them seen just once. The clonotype comes from an adult in good health and CMV-seropositive. Sequenced sample: memory CD4+ T cells from blood. V usage is TRBV4-2 and J usage is TRBJ2-1, with TRBD2 identical over 12 bases. The CDR3 region is CASSQALAGGPGGNEQFF. CDR3 nucleotide sequence: TGTGCCAGCAGCCAAGCCCTAGCGGGGGGGCCAGGAGGTAATGAGCAGTTCTTC.